The entry below describes one T cell receptor (beta chain). Its antigen is not identified. The data are from a study of radiation and T cells in renal cell carcinoma. Study-wide results and limits: From baseline, blood top tumor clonotypes peaked at 2 weeks post-radiation. Pretreatment tumor biopsies were lacking, so baseline clonotypes are unknown.

Measured with immunoSEQ multiplex PCR; TCRdb has only the in-frame clones, and not every one. The sample consists of some 75,000 clones, 82% of them appearing once. Per the germline V gene, CDR1 is ENHRY and CDR2 is SYGVKD. The trim removed 8 bases at V and 4 bases at J, leaving 5 bases unmatched. The CDR3 runs 14 residues. Time point in this sample: blood 2 weeks post-SBRT. Treatment noted: 15 Gy SBRT to primary tumor, nephrectomy 4 weeks later. After SBRT, blood was collected at 2 and 4 weeks, plus baseline. This renal cell carcinoma was of the clear cell type. The gene calls are TRBV10-3 and TRBJ2-5; 12 bases align to TRBD1. Sequenced here: blood, sampled from a patient whose treatment included radiotherapy and nephrectomy. The TCR comes from a man aged 55 to 70 with renal cell carcinoma. DNA for the CDR3: TGTGCCATCGGAGGGACAGGGGGCGGAGAGACCCAGTACTTC. Translating it yields CAIGGTGGGETQYF.